This is a list of T cell receptor beta chains from one sample in a study of Ad26.COV2.S vaccination and SARS-CoV-2 variants. The data were produced by immunoSEQ multiplex PCR, yet TCRdb's version contains in-frame clones alone and is incomplete. Seen here are over 250,000 clones, about 90% observed once, and the top ten hold less than 3.5%. The source was peripheral blood, collected in a trial of Ad26.COV2.S vaccine versus placebo. These receptors were taken from a person aged 18-60 years who received the Ad26.COV2.S COVID-19 vaccine or a placebo. Both conserved end residues are part of each CDR3. A D gene is named only where the DNA matches it firmly. Not every row has a clone size; where given, it reads once, few, many or a size class.

TRBD1	TRBV9	TRBJ2-1	-	TGTGCCAGCAGCCGATCCGGGACAGATAACAATGAGCAGTTCTTC	CASSRSGTDNNEQFF
-	TRBV27	TRBJ1-5	-	TGTGCCAGCAGTTTATTGGCCGACGGGGGGCAGCCCCAGCATTTT	CASSLLADGGQPQHF
TRBD1	TRBV7-2	TRBJ1-2	-	TGTGCCAGCAGTATGGACAGGGCCAACTATGGCTACACCTTC	CASSMDRANYGYTF
-	TRBV12-3/TRBV12-4	TRBJ1-1	-	TGTGCCAGCATTAAAATTCTAGCCCTTGAAGCTTTCTTT	CASIKILALEAFF
-	TRBV3-1/TRBV3-2	TRBJ1-4	-	TGTGCCAGCAGCATCCTGAGGGATGAAAAACTGTTTTTT	CASSILRDEKLFF
-	TRBV30	TRBJ1-3	few	TGTGCCCACAAAGAGTGGCAGGGTTCTTCTGGAAACACCATATATTTT	CAHKEWQGSSGNTIYF
-	TRBV5-1	TRBJ2-2	-	TGCGCCAGCAGATGGGGCACCGGGGAGCTGTTTTTT	CASRWGTGELFF
-	TRBV29-1	TRBJ2-3	-	TGCAGCGCATCCGACGGTCGGAACACAGATACGCAGTATTTT	CSASDGRNTDTQYF
-	TRBV7-3	TRBJ2-3	-	TGTGCCAGCAGCTTACTGAGGGCAGATACGCAGTATTTT	CASSLLRADTQYF
-	TRBV11-2	TRBJ2-7	-	TGTGCCAGCAGCTTAACTTCAGGGGACGGCTTCGAGCAGTACTTC	CASSLTSGDGFEQYF
-	TRBV29-1	TRBJ2-7	-	TGCAGCGTTGAAAGCCGCCAGGGACGGGCCCCCGAGCAGTACTTC	CSVESRQGRAPEQYF
-	TRBV3-1/TRBV3-2	TRBJ1-3	-	TGTGCCAGCAGCCAAGATATGGCAGCAGAGTCTGGAAACACCATATATTTT	CASSQDMAAESGNTIYF
-	TRBV30	TRBJ2-5	-	TGTGCCTGGACGGGACAAATACAAGAGACCCAGTACTTC	CAWTGQIQETQYF
TRBD1	TRBV19	TRBJ1-4	-	TGTGCCAGTAGTAACTACAGGGGGCCAACTAATGAAAAACTGTTTTTT	CASSNYRGPTNEKLFF
-	TRBV9	TRBJ2-3	-	TGTGCCAGCAGCGTAGCTTCTAGTACAGATACGCAGTATTTT	CASSVASSTDTQYF
-	TRBV18	TRBJ1-1	-	TGTGCCAGCTCACCAGTGTTAGGGACAACGTCTGAAGCTTTCTTT	CASSPVLGTTSEAFF
-	TRBV28	TRBJ1-4	-	TGTGCCAGCAGCGAGACGGCTGCAACTAATGAAAAACTGTTTTTT	CASSETAATNEKLFF
TRBD1	TRBV5-1	TRBJ1-2	-	TGCGCCAGCAGCTCGGACAGGGGAATGAGCTACACCTTC	CASSSDRGMSYTF
-	TRBV11-1	TRBJ2-1	-	TGTGCCAGCAGCTTAGCGTCTGGGGACCCCCTAGCCAATGAGCAGTTCTTC	CASSLASGDPLANEQFF
-	TRBV19	TRBJ2-5	-	TGTGCCAGTAGTATCGGGGTACCAGAGACCCAGTACTTC	CASSIGVPETQYF
-	TRBV2	TRBJ1-2	-	TGTGCCAGCAGTGAGGAGTATTATGGCTACACCTTC	CASSEEYYGYTF
-	TRBV10-3	TRBJ2-7	-	TGTGCCATCAGCCTTGGCCCTGTAGGTACCTACGAGCAGTACTTC	CAISLGPVGTYEQYF
TRBD1	TRBV14	TRBJ2-7	-	TGTGCCAGCAGCCAAGGAAGTATTGCCAGGGACAGAAAAAATTACGAGCAGTACTTC	CASSQGSIARDRKNYEQYF
TRBD1	TRBV18	TRBJ2-7	-	TGTGCCAGCTCACCCTCCAGGGGGCCCTACGAGCAGTACTTC	CASSPSRGPYEQYF
TRBD1	TRBV27	TRBJ1-2	-	TGTGCCAGCAGTTCGGGACAGGGCGGGGGAGGGAACTATGGCTACACCTTC	CASSSGQGGGGNYGYTF
TRBD2	TRBV5-1	TRBJ2-3	once	TGCGCCAGCAGCCTGGGACTAGCCGGGCGAGCAGATACGCAGTATTTT	CASSLGLAGRADTQYF
-	TRBV5-4	TRBJ2-1	-	TGTGCCAGCAGCCCCGGACTCCTCAGCTCCTACAATGAGCAGTTCTTC	CASSPGLLSSYNEQFF
-	TRBV7-2	TRBJ2-3	-	TGTGCCAGCAGCTCTCAGGTGCAATCCTCTAGCACAGATACGCAGTATTTT	CASSSQVQSSSTDTQYF
-	TRBV11-3	TRBJ2-2	-	TGTGCCAGCAGCCCAAGCACCGGGGAGCTGTTTTTT	CASSPSTGELFF
-	TRBV7-2	TRBJ1-1	-	TGTGCCAGCGGTATCCAGGGCGACAGGAACACTGAAGCTTTCTTT	CASGIQGDRNTEAFF
-	TRBV30	TRBJ1-2	once	TGTGCCTGGAGCCCGGGTGTACACTATGGCTACACCTTC	CAWSPGVHYGYTF
-	TRBV6-1	TRBJ1-2	-	TGTGCCAGCAGTGAAGCCTACAATAGTTTCTATGGCTACACCTTC	CASSEAYNSFYGYTF
TRBD2	TRBV5-1	TRBJ2-3	-	TGCGCCAGCAGCTTTTCTTTGGTTGATCCTAGCGGGGGGGCGACAGATACGCAGTATTTT	CASSFSLVDPSGGATDTQYF
-	TRBV19	TRBJ1-3	-	TGTGCCAGTAGTATGAAGGTATCCGGAAACACCATATATTTT	CASSMKVSGNTIYF
-	TRBV7-9	TRBJ1-1	-	TGTGCCAGCAGCCCGAACCTCGGACGGGGGAACACTGAAGCTTTCTTT	CASSPNLGRGNTEAFF
-	TRBV7-9	TRBJ1-1	-	TGTGCCAGCAGCTTCTGGTTGAACACTGAAGCTTTCTTT	CASSFWLNTEAFF
TRBD2	TRBV4-3	TRBJ2-1	-	TGCGCCAGCAGCGCCAGACTAGCGGGGGGCCAACTGCGGAATGAGCAGTTCTTC	CASSARLAGGQLRNEQFF
TRBD1	TRBV16	TRBJ1-4	-	TGTGCCAGCAGCCAACTCCGGGACAGGGGTAATGAAAAACTGTTTTTT	CASSQLRDRGNEKLFF
TRBD2	TRBV30	TRBJ2-7	-	TGTGCCTGGAGTCGGGTAGCGGGAGGGTTCCACGAGCAGTACTTC	CAWSRVAGGFHEQYF
-	TRBV4-1	TRBJ2-5	once	TGCGCCACCGCCACAGCTTACCAAGAGACCCAGTACTTC	CATATAYQETQYF
-	TRBV5-6	TRBJ2-2	few	TGTGCCAGCAGTCGCGGGACTTTAGCCGGGGAGCTGTTTTTT	CASSRGTLAGELFF